Presented here are 32 T cell receptor beta chains from one specimen sequenced in a study of blood T cell repertoires in COVID-19 (dated by TCRdb to about 2020). Libraries were made using the immunoSEQ multiplex PCR assay. The immuneACCESS repertoire file appears here via TCRdb, limited to in-frame rearrangements. These files lack a portion of the clones; in checked studies, under half of the deficit traces to unresolved V genes, and the cause of the others is not known. This sample has 200,000 to 250,000 clones in its table, and 85% to 90% of those were observed once. Clones ranked in the top ten supply about 15% of the sample. The sample comprised PBMCs or T cells enriched from blood (not recorded which). All receptors come from a woman aged 45-60 years with acute COVID-19.

The CDR3: CAISSRGAGLQGETQYF. As DNA, the CDR3 is TGTGCCATCTCCTCCCGGGGGGCGGGCCTACAAGGGGAGACCCAGTACTTC. The rearrangement links TRBV11-2 to TRBJ2-5; tentative D call: TRBD2 (7 bases). Germline CDR1 reads SGHAT; CDR2 reads FQNNGV. The CDR3 has 17 amino acids. Trimming took 10 bases from V and 5 from J, leaving 29 bases between them.

This rearrangement joins TRBV3-1 (or the pseudogene TRBV3-2) to TRBJ2-2; D may be TRBD2 (7 bases). The CDR3 contains 15 residues. The germline V gene encodes CDR1 LGHDT and CDR2 YNNKEL (reference sequence). Deletions cut 4 bases from V and 5 bases from J, with 14 bases between. CDR3 DNA: TGTGCCAGCAGCCCCTCGGGGGGCGCAACCGGGGAGCTGTTTTTT. The encoded protein is CASSPSGGATGELFF.

V and J are TRBV28 and TRBJ2-5; 10 bases agree with TRBD2. Germline values: CDR1 MDHEN, CDR2 SYDVKM. The CDR3 sequence is 15 residues long. V gave up 5 bases and J gave up 5 bases; unmatched junction bases: 8. The CDR3 reads CASSLQREGLETQYF. The DNA of the CDR3 is TGTGCCAGCAGTCTCCAGCGGGAGGGCTTGGAGACCCAGTACTTC.

The CDR3 sequence is CASSNPGLAGLNEQFF. DNA of the CDR3: TGTGCCAGCAGTAATCCGGGACTAGCGGGACTCAATGAGCAGTTCTTC. V is TRBV28 and J is TRBJ2-1, with 13 bases identical to TRBD2. Germline V gene data show CDR1 as MDHEN and CDR2 as SYDVKM. This CDR3 region has 16 residues. Germline trimming cut 5 bases from V and 6 bases from J; bases unmatched to any gene: 7.

As DNA, the CDR3 is TGTGCCAGCAGACTCCGGGACTCAGTTTACGAGCAGTACTTC. It codes for CASRLRDSVYEQYF. This chain joins TRBV7-8 and TRBJ2-7; a possible D gene is TRBD2 (6 bases). V was pared by 6 bases and J by 4 bases, with 16 bases between. Germline assignment: CDR1 SGHVS and CDR2 FQNEAQ. The CDR3 extends over 14 amino acids.

The J gene is TRBJ1-1, the V gene TRBV13; weak D call: TRBD1 (6 bases). In germline, CDR1 is PRHDT, CDR2 FYEKMQ (reference sequence). Trimming stripped 5 bases from V and 7 bases from J, with 17 bases between. The CDR3 is made up of 14 amino acids. Here the CDR3 DNA reads TGTGCCAGCAGCCCTGCGGGGGCGGACAGTGAAGCTTTCTTT. Its translation is CASSPAGADSEAFF.

The chain uses TRBV9 and TRBJ2-1, with D maybe TRBD2 (5 bases). CDR1 and CDR2 from the germline V gene are SGDLS and YYNGEE. This CDR3 region has 14 residues. V lost 3 bases and J lost 4, with 11 bases in between. The CDR3 loop reads CASSGLRTYNEQFF. CDR3 DNA sequence: TGTGCCAGCAGCGGCCTCCGGACTTACAATGAGCAGTTCTTC.

The chain is built from TRBV9 and TRBJ2-2; D might be TRBD2 (5 bases). Per the germline V gene, CDR1 is SGDLS and CDR2 is YYNGEE. The ends were cut back, 3 bases at V and 5 bases at J, with 8 bases in the middle. The CDR3 covers 13 residues. CDR3 sequence: CASSAGNTGELFF. The CDR3, as DNA: TGTGCCAGCAGCGCGGGAAATACCGGGGAGCTGTTTTTT.

The CDR3 nucleotides are TGCGCCAGCAGCCAACCGGGACAGCCTAATCAGCCCCAGCATTTT. Its translation is CASSQPGQPNQPQHF. This chain uses TRBV4-1 with TRBJ1-5; 7 bases are a match to TRBD1. Germline V gene sequence: CDR1 MGHRA, CDR2 YSYEKL. This CDR3 has 15 residues. V lost 2 bases to trimming and J lost 4 bases; unmatched junction nucleotides: 5.

This rearrangement joins TRBV5-4 to TRBJ1-6; no clear D gene. The CDR3 has 16 residues. Trimming stripped 2 bases from V and 10 bases from J, with 19 bases between. Germline lookup yields CDR1 SGHNT and CDR2 YYREEE (reference sequence). The CDR3 DNA sequence: TGTGCCAGCAGCTTTGGACGGGAGAAAAACGGGTCACCCCTCCACTTT. Translation: CASSFGREKNGSPLHF.

The V call is TRBV4-2, the J call TRBJ2-1; 7 positions match TRBD1. The CDR3 runs 17 residues. Losses at the gene ends were 2 bases for V and 4 bases for J; bases not matched to a gene: 11. The germline V gene has CDR1 LGHNA and CDR2 YNFKEQ. The CDR3 region is CASSQTGVAGGYNEQFF. The CDR3 DNA follows: TGTGCCAGCAGCCAAACAGGGGTAGCTGGGGGTTACAATGAGCAGTTCTTC.

The chain is built from TRBV18 and TRBJ1-2; 9 bases match TRBD1. In germline, CDR1 is KGHSH, CDR2 LQKENI. This CDR3 comprises 21 residues. Germline trimming cut 0 bases from V and 6 bases from J; bases unmatched to any gene: 23. The CDR3 nucleotides read TGTGCCAGCTCACCACCAATCTCCTTCGGGACAGGGAGCCCCCAGAGGGATGGCTACACCTTC. It encodes CASSPPISFGTGSPQRDGYTF.

The gene calls are TRBV5-1 and TRBJ2-5; D is unclear. Trimming removed 6 bases at V and 5 bases at J, with 8 bases between. CDR1 and CDR2 from the germline V gene are SGHRS and YFSETQ. The length of the CDR3 is 11 residues. CDR3 amino acids: CASTLGETQYF. CDR3 DNA: TGCGCCAGCACCCTCGGGGAGACCCAGTACTTC.

The J gene is TRBJ2-4, the V gene TRBV7-8; tentative D call: TRBD2 (6 bases). The V end was cut by 5 bases, the J end by 1 base, with 9 bases between. The CDR3 length is 14 residues. In germline, CDR1 is SGHVS, CDR2 FQNEAQ. DNA for the CDR3: TGTGCCAGCAGCCCTCTAGCGGCCAAAAACATTCAGTACTTC. It translates to CASSPLAAKNIQYF.

The chain links TRBV3-1 (or the pseudogene TRBV3-2) to TRBJ1-1; D not resolved. This CDR3 has 17 amino acids. V dropped 4 bases and J dropped 0 bases, with 18 bases sitting between them. CDR1 and CDR2 (germline): LGHDT, YNNKEL (reference sequence). The CDR3, as DNA: TGTGCCAGCAGCCGCCGTTTTGGCGGAAATATGAACACTGAAGCTTTCTTT. Translation: CASSRRFGGNMNTEAFF.

The gene calls are TRBV24-1 and TRBJ2-1; 9 bases align to TRBD1. Germline loops: CDR1 KGHDR, CDR2 SFDVKD. The CDR3 extends over 17 amino acids. J lost 1 base, V lost 4 bases, and 7 bases had no gene match. The CDR3 loop reads CATSDRQGGWSYNEQFF. In nucleotides, the CDR3 is TGTGCCACCAGTGACCGACAGGGGGGATGGTCCTACAATGAGCAGTTCTTC.

This rearrangement joins TRBV9 to TRBJ2-3; D is undetermined. This CDR3 spans 14 amino acids. V lost 0 bases and J lost 0, with 5 bases in between. Germline assignment: CDR1 SGDLS and CDR2 YYNGEE. CDR3 sequence (DNA): TGTGCCAGCAGCGTAGTCGGGAGCACAGATACGCAGTATTTT. The encoded protein is CASSVVGSTDTQYF.

The table lists this clone with a count of one. The chain couples TRBV19 to TRBJ1-1; D remains ambiguous. The CDR3 sequence is 13 residues long. CDR1 LNHDA and CDR2 SQIVND come from the germline V gene (reference sequence). V lost 3 bases to trimming and J lost 1 base, with 6 bases between them. CDR3 nucleotides: TGTGCCAGTAGTATGGTCGGGAACACTGAAGCTTTCTTT. Its translation is CASSMVGNTEAFF.

The V gene is TRBV28, the J gene TRBJ1-1; 7 bases fit TRBD1. Germline V lookup: CDR1 MDHEN, CDR2 SYDVKM. The trim removed 2 bases at V and 0 bases at J, leaving 3 bases unmatched. The CDR3 loop spans 15 amino acids. CDR3 loop: CASSLPGQMNTEAFF. The DNA of the CDR3 is TGTGCCAGCAGTTTACCGGGACAGATGAACACTGAAGCTTTCTTT.

In its sample, this clone was seen a few times. The J gene is TRBJ2-7, the V gene TRBV7-9, with TRBD2 matching 10 bases. Per germline, CDR1 SEHNR and CDR2 FQNEAQ (reference sequence). The CDR3 spans 12 residues. J was trimmed by 9 bases and V by 5 bases; bases with no gene match: 4. The CDR3 nucleotides are TGTGCCAGCAGCCCCGGACTAGCGGTGCAGTACTTC. Translated: CASSPGLAVQYF.

The chain recombines TRBV6-5 with TRBJ1-1, with TRBD1 as a possible D gene (6 bases). This CDR3 region has 16 residues. The germline gives CDR1 MNHEY, CDR2 SVGAGI. The germline V and J ends were trimmed by 2 bases and 0 bases, with 13 bases remaining between them. CDR3 residues: CASSYGIGGLNTEAFF. CDR3 DNA: TGTGCCAGCAGTTACGGCATAGGGGGATTGAACACTGAAGCTTTCTTT.

In this sample, this clone turned up once. This chain links TRBV6-1 with TRBJ1-4; possible D gene TRBD1, 5 bases. Looked up from germline, CDR1 is MNHNS and CDR2 is SASEGT. V was cut by 2 bases and J by 12 bases, with 13 bases left in between. The CDR3 has 13 residues. The CDR3 coding sequence is TGTGCCAGCAGTGAAAGCCAGGGAAGAGAACTGTTTTTT. This sequence encodes CASSESQGRELFF.

CDR3 nucleotides: TGTGCCAGCAGGCCCGGGACAGGGGGCCCCAATCAGCCCCAGCATTTT. Protein product: CASRPGTGGPNQPQHF. The genes are TRBV28 and TRBJ1-5; 12 bases are a match to TRBD1. Trimming removed 6 bases from V and 3 bases from J; junction bases left unmatched: 6. Looked up from germline, CDR1 is MDHEN and CDR2 is SYDVKM. The CDR3 consists of 16 residues.

This chain links TRBV7-6 with TRBJ2-6; 10 nucleotides match TRBD1. The CDR3 runs 17 residues. Unmatched junction bases numbered 4, after V lost 5 bases and J lost 0 bases. Per the germline V gene, CDR1 is SGHVS and CDR2 is FNYEAQ. In DNA form, the CDR3 reads TGTGCCAGCAGCCGAGGACAGGGGGTCTCTGGGGCCAACGTCCTGACTTTC. Protein: CASSRGQGVSGANVLTF.

This clone occurred once. The chain carries TRBV7-6 and TRBJ2-5, with 8 bases lining up with TRBD1. The ends lost 5 bases at V and 5 bases at J; junction bases unmatched: 7. Germline V gene lookup returns CDR1 SGHVS and CDR2 FNYEAQ. The CDR3 spans 14 residues. CDR3 region: CASSRTGGLETQYF. CDR3 coding DNA: TGTGCCAGCAGCCGAACAGGGGGTTTGGAGACCCAGTACTTC.

This chain connects TRBV27 to TRBJ2-1; D gene unclear. Looked up from germline, CDR1 is MNHEY and CDR2 is SMNVEV (reference sequence). CDR3 size: 13 residues. With 3 bases removed from V and 6 bases from J, the gap between germline ends came to 9 bases. The CDR3 here is CASSFSPGNEQFF. The CDR3, as DNA: TGTGCCAGCAGTTTTTCCCCCGGCAATGAGCAGTTCTTC.

The chain couples TRBV28 to TRBJ1-6, with 8 positions matching TRBD1. From germline, CDR1 is MDHEN and CDR2 SYDVKM. V dropped 5 bases and J dropped 2; count of bases not matched to a gene: 2. The CDR3 extends over 15 amino acids. The CDR3 loop reads CASSTGQAYNSPLHF. The DNA for the CDR3 is TGTGCCAGCAGTACGGGACAGGCCTATAATTCACCCCTCCACTTT.

Regarding this clone: Mismatch with germline at one junction end may stem from a read error. The chain recombines TRBV5-4 with TRBJ2-7; D is undetermined. CDR3 size: 15 residues. CDR1 is SGHNT, CDR2 YYREEE, per germline (reference sequence). Here the CDR3 DNA reads TGTGCCAGCAGATTGGACCAATCGCTAGGCTACGAGCAGTACTTC. This encodes CASRLDQSLGYEQYF.

The CDR3 reads CASSSGTGGEKLFF. The CDR3 coding sequence is TGTGCCAGCAGTTCCGGGACAGGGGGCGAAAAACTGTTTTTT. The V and J genes are TRBV28 and TRBJ1-4; TRBD1 agrees at 12 bases. From germline, CDR1 is MDHEN and CDR2 SYDVKM. The V segment lost 4 bases and the J segment 8 bases; nucleotides outside the gene matches: 2. The CDR3 loop spans 14 amino acids.

The J gene is TRBJ2-2, the V gene TRBV19, with TRBD1 as a possible D gene (5 bases). Trimming took 11 bases from V and 3 from J, leaving 13 bases between them. The CDR3 runs to 13 residues. In germline, CDR1 is LNHDA, CDR2 SQIVND (reference sequence). The CDR3 is CAGQSLDTGELFF. The CDR3, as DNA: TGTGCCGGACAAAGTCTGGACACCGGGGAGCTGTTTTTT.

The rearrangement joins TRBV28 to TRBJ2-3; D remains unclear. The CDR3 spans 13 residues. V was shortened by 3 bases and J by 6 bases, with 10 bases between the two germline ends. Germline V CDR1 and CDR2: MDHEN, SYDVKM. The DNA of the CDR3 is TGTGCCAGCAGTTTGCCCTACCGGGATACGCAGTATTTT. It encodes CASSLPYRDTQYF.

In its sample, this clone was seen once. The chain links TRBV5-1 to TRBJ2-2; 7 nucleotides line up with TRBD2. This CDR3 contains 15 residues. V trimming: 2 bases; J trimming: 3 bases; junction bases outside the gene matches: 4. The germline V gene encodes CDR1 SGHRS and CDR2 YFSETQ. CDR3 nucleotide sequence: TGCGCCAGCAGCTTCCGCGGGAGTGACACCGGGGAGCTGTTTTTT. Protein product: CASSFRGSDTGELFF.